These 20 T cell receptor beta chains originate from one sample sequenced in a study of T cell repertoires in cytomegalovirus infection. TCRdb redid the calling of the reads with MiXCR, one entry per CDR3 protein. Found here are 360,000 or so distinct CDR3 sequences, about 34% of them singletons; the top ten hold less than 15%. These TCRs' antigens remain unknown. The sample was cultured PBMCs, taken from culture after CMV antigen stimulation. The receptors come from a human donor in good health (CMV status not recorded). Some clones in this sample may be carry-over from other donors' samples.

In DNA, the CDR3 is TGTGCCAGCAGCTCCCGGCTAGCGGAAACCCAGTACTTC. Translating gives CASSSRLAETQYF. The J gene is TRBJ2-5, the V gene TRBV7-2, with 7 bases fitting TRBD2. The V segment lost 4 bases and the J segment 8 bases; nucleotides outside the gene matches: 7. CDR1 is SGHTA, CDR2 FQGNSA, per germline. The CDR3 totals 13 residues. The full variable domain, its missing parts supplied by reference TRBV7-2 and TRBJ2-5, is GAGVSQSPSNKVTEKGKDVELRCDPISGHTALYWYRQSLGQGLEFLIYFQGNSAPDKSGLPSDRFSAERTGGSVSTLTIQRTQQEDSAVYLCASSSRLAETQYFGPGTRLLVL.

V is TRBV12-3 or TRBV12-4 and J is TRBJ1-5; D is unclear. The CDR3 has 14 amino acids. The germline V and J ends were trimmed by 3 bases and 4 bases, with 10 bases remaining between them. As DNA, the CDR3 is TGTGCCAGCAGTTTTTCGGGGTCGAATCAGCCCCAGCATTTT. Its protein product is CASSFSGSNQPQHF.

The chain couples TRBV27 to TRBJ1-2, with TRBD1 as a possible D gene (6 bases). CDR3 length: 16 amino acids. The V end was cut by 8 bases, the J end by 4 bases, with 23 bases between. Germline V lookup: CDR1 MNHEY, CDR2 SMNVEV (reference sequence). As DNA, the CDR3 is TGTGCCAGCCAGGGACGCAGCCAAGGGGGTCGCTATGGCTACACCTTC. As protein: CASQGRSQGGRYGYTF.

The sample holds a few counts of this clonotype. The chain employs TRBV7-8 and TRBJ1-2, with D possibly TRBD1 on 5 matching bases. The V end lost 5 bases, the J end lost 4 bases, and 14 bases lay between the germline ends. The CDR3 is 14 amino acids. The germline CDR1 and CDR2 sequences are SGHVS and FQNEAQ. CDR3 bases: TGTGCCAGCAGCGGCGGGGCCTTACCCTATGGCTACACCTTC. It is translated as CASSGGALPYGYTF.

V is TRBV20-1 and J is TRBJ1-6; 7 bases agree with TRBD1. The V segment lost 6 bases and the J segment 9 bases; nucleotides outside the gene matches: 11. Germline V gives CDR1 DFQATT, CDR2 SNEGSKA (reference sequence). CDR3 size: 14 residues. The CDR3 protein is CSAPPQGVGSPLHF. In DNA form, the CDR3 reads TGCAGTGCACCACCCCAGGGGGTAGGTTCACCCCTCCACTTT.

This clonotype was counted ten times or more. The chain joins TRBV7-8 to TRBJ1-5, with D hard to call. Trimming shortened V by 3 bases and J by 0 bases, and 9 bases separated the two germline ends. The CDR3 length is 15 residues. CDR1 is SGHVS and CDR2 is FQNEAQ in the germline V gene. CDR3 loop: CASSFDLYSNQPQHF. In DNA, the CDR3 is TGTGCCAGCAGCTTTGACCTGTATAGCAATCAGCCCCAGCATTTT.

This clonotype has more than one count but fewer than ten. The chain links TRBV12-3 or TRBV12-4 to TRBJ1-2, with 8 bases that match TRBD1. With V trimmed by 11 bases and J by 4 bases, 6 bases remained unmatched. The CDR3 runs 12 residues. CDR3 in DNA: TGTGCCGGAGGACAGGGATCCTATGGCTACACCTTC. This codes for CAGGQGSYGYTF.

The chain recombines TRBV12-3 or TRBV12-4 with TRBJ1-5; D is perhaps TRBD1 (6 bases). The CDR3 covers 14 residues. Trimming shortened V by 6 bases and J by 2 bases, and 11 bases separated the two germline ends. As DNA, the CDR3 is TGTGCCAGCAGACAGGGAGTAGGCAATCAGCCCCAGCATTTT. Protein: CASRQGVGNQPQHF.

This clonotype was observed many times. J is TRBJ2-3 and V is TRBV7-2, with 10 bases aligning to TRBD2. CDR1 is SGHTA and CDR2 is FQGNSA in the germline V gene. The CDR3 sequence is 15 residues long. Losses at the gene ends were 5 bases for V and 2 bases for J; bases not matched to a gene: 4. CDR3 protein: CASSPAGGVTDTQYF. CDR3 coding DNA: TGTGCCAGCAGCCCAGCGGGAGGGGTCACAGATACGCAGTATTTT.

The J gene is TRBJ1-2, the V gene TRBV6-5; D gene uncertain. V lost 4 bases to trimming and J lost 0 bases, with 9 bases between them. This CDR3 has 14 residues. CDR1 and CDR2 (germline): MNHEY, SVGAGI. The CDR3 nucleotides are TGTGCCAGCAGTTCATGGTCAGCTAACTATGGCTACACCTTC. This translates into CASSSWSANYGYTF.

In this sample, this clonotype turned up a few times. The chain combines TRBV7-2 with TRBJ1-2; possibly TRBD1 for D (5 bases). Per germline, CDR1 SGHTA and CDR2 FQGNSA. The CDR3 has 16 residues. Trimming took 4 bases from V and 3 from J, leaving 18 bases between them. CDR3 sequence: CASSSWDRLLDYGYTF. The CDR3 DNA reads as TGTGCCAGCAGCTCATGGGACCGACTCCTAGACTATGGCTACACCTTC.

This clonotype was observed at least ten times. CDR3 residues: CSASPTRTDTQYF. For the CDR3, the DNA is TGCAGTGCTAGCCCTACTAGAACAGATACGCAGTATTTT. The genes are TRBV20-1 and TRBJ2-3; the D gene is possibly TRBD2 (5 bases). Trimming took off 3 bases at V and 3 bases at J, with 10 bases between the two ends. The CDR3 is 13 amino acids. From germline, CDR1 is DFQATT and CDR2 SNEGSKA (reference sequence).

This clonotype was detected a few times. The chain carries TRBV12-3 or TRBV12-4 and TRBJ2-4, with unresolved D. The CDR3 consists of 14 residues. V lost 6 bases to trimming and J lost 0 bases, with 9 bases between them. The CDR3 spells CASSRTVAKNIQYF. The CDR3 DNA reads as TGTGCCAGCAGCCGGACGGTAGCCAAAAACATTCAGTACTTC.

The sample holds many counts of this clonotype. This sequence joins TRBV12-3 or TRBV12-4 and TRBJ2-1; 14 bases map to TRBD2. J gave up 9 bases and V 8 bases, and 6 bases lay outside the gene matches. The CDR3 covers 14 residues. The CDR3 loop is CASALGTSGGEQFF. The CDR3 coding sequence is TGTGCCAGCGCTCTAGGGACTAGCGGGGGTGAGCAGTTCTTC.

The rearrangement links TRBV7-2 to TRBJ2-3; D gene ambiguous. This CDR3 contains 14 residues. Germline CDR1 is SGHTA and CDR2 is FQGNSA. V lost 1 base and J 4 bases, leaving 9 bases between the germline ends. CDR3 DNA: TGTGCCAGCAGCTTAGGGCCCCCGCCAGATACGCAGTATTTT. The encoded protein is CASSLGPPPDTQYF.

This clonotype was seen only a few times. The V call is TRBV28, the J call TRBJ1-2, with D possibly being TRBD1 (6 bases). CDR1 MDHEN and CDR2 SYDVKM come from the germline V gene. The V end was cut by 5 bases, the J end by 8 bases, with 15 bases between. The CDR3 length is 13 residues. CDR3 loop: CASSRGAQGGYTF. CDR3 nucleotides: TGTGCCAGCAGTCGCGGCGCCCAGGGGGGCTACACCTTC.

V usage is TRBV5-1 and J usage is TRBJ1-2, with 9 nucleotides matching TRBD1. Germline CDR1 is SGHRS and CDR2 is YFSETQ. The CDR3 has 12 amino acids. V lost 5 bases, J lost 12 bases, and 8 bases stayed unmatched. The CDR3 sequence: CASSPGQGMHTF. CDR3 coding DNA: TGCGCCAGCAGTCCGGGACAGGGTATGCACACCTTC.

Comments on this clonotype: This may come from a read error, since a much larger clone is one base off. The chain combines TRBV7-2 with TRBJ2-3; 11 positions match TRBD2. CDR3 size: 16 residues. CDR1 is SGHTA and CDR2 is FQGNSA in the germline V gene. The CDR3 region is CPSSLGTSGGADTQYF. In nucleotides, the CDR3 is TGTCCCAGCAGCTTAGGGACTAGCGGTGGCGCAGATACGCAGTATTTT.

Only a few counts were recorded for this clonotype. The V gene is TRBV19, the J gene TRBJ2-1; TRBD2 matches at 10 bases. Per the germline V gene, CDR1 is LNHDA and CDR2 is SQIVND (reference sequence). CDR3 length: 13 amino acids. V shed 10 bases and J 4 bases; nucleotides not matched to a gene: 4. The CDR3 loop is CATRTSGYNEQFF. The CDR3 coding sequence is TGTGCCACCCGGACTAGCGGTTACAATGAGCAGTTCTTC.

J is TRBJ2-7 and V is TRBV29-1, with D perhaps being TRBD1 or TRBD2 (5 bases each). The germline V gene has CDR1 SQVTM and CDR2 ANQGSEA. Deletions cut 0 bases from V and 1 base from J, with 13 bases between. This CDR3 has 15 amino acids. CDR3 coding DNA: TGCAGCGTTGAAGATGATAGGGGACGATCCTACGAGCAGTACGTC. Encoded protein: CSVEDDRGRSYEQYV.